The 26 T cell receptor beta chains presented below share a single source sample, sequenced in a study of CD4 and CD8 cells across lung adenocarcinoma regions. TCRdb re-derived calls from the PCR reads in MiXCR, one entry per CDR3 protein. The sample lists more than 10,000 distinct CDR3 sequences, 56% occurring once. Sequenced: CD8+ T cells from the margin of a lung tumor. The receptors derive from a female donor with lung adenocarcinoma. The CD4 and CD8 labels of this study may be unreliable.

A word on this clonotype: At one of its ends the junction is not consistent with the germline gene, which may arise from a read error. V usage is TRBV6-1 and J usage is TRBJ2-3; D might be TRBD2 (5 bases). The CDR3 runs to 14 residues. Per germline, CDR1 MNHNS and CDR2 SASEGT. CDR3 region: CASSEGREQETQYF. The CDR3, as DNA: TGTGCGAGCAGTGAGGGCCGTGAGCAAGAGACGCAGTACTTT.

Worth noting for this clonotype: The junction does not match germline at one end; this may be a read error. The chain recombines TRBV6-1 with TRBJ2-5, with TRBD2 identical over 9 bases. The CDR3 consists of 16 residues. CDR1 and CDR2 from the germline V gene are MNHNS and SASEGT. This CDR3 is CASRPSGDRDQDTQYF. The CDR3 region has the DNA TGTGCCAGCAGGCCTAGCGGGGACCGTGACCAAGATACCCAGTACTTC.

This rearrangement joins TRBV5-1 to TRBJ2-1; 9 nucleotides align to TRBD2. Germline lookup yields CDR1 SGHRS and CDR2 YFSETQ. After removal of 4 bases from V and 4 bases from J, the junction contained 3 bases not matched to a gene. The CDR3 covers 14 residues. The DNA for the CDR3 is TGCGCCAGCAGCGGTAGCGGGGGTTACAATGAGCAGTTCTTC. Amino acids: CASSGSGGYNEQFF. The variable domain in full, with the rest retrieved from reference TRBV5-1 and TRBJ2-1, is KAGVTQTPRYLIKTRGQQVTLSCSPISGHRSVSWYQQTPGQGLQFLFEYFSETQRNKGNFPGRFSGRQFSNSRSEMNVSTLELGDSALYLCASSGSGGYNEQFFGPGTRLTVL.

The chain is built from TRBV27 and TRBJ2-3; 7 nucleotides agree with TRBD2. Losses at the gene ends were 6 bases for V and 5 bases for J; bases not matched to a gene: 8. The CDR3 is 14 residues long. Germline CDR1 and CDR2: MNHEY and SMNVEV (reference sequence). The CDR3 DNA is TGTGCCAGCAGGGGGGGGGGAGCCAAAGATACGCAGTATTTT. The encoded protein is CASRGGGAKDTQYF.

In its sample, this clonotype was seen once. The junction and the germline gene differ at one end; a read error may be behind it. This chain links TRBV6-1 with TRBJ2-3, with D maybe TRBD1 (7 bases). This CDR3 has 15 amino acids. Germline V gives CDR1 MNHNS, CDR2 SASEGT. The CDR3 protein is CASVPGVGGTDMQYF. DNA for the CDR3: TGTGCCAGCGTGCCGGGTGTAGGGGGGACAGACATGCAGTATTTC.

The rearrangement links TRBV4-1 to TRBJ2-3; D is possibly TRBD2 (6 bases). The DNA matches TRBJ2-7 better at its end, which makes the J call doubtful. The CDR3 runs 18 residues. Germline loops: CDR1 MGHRA, CDR2 YSYEKL. CDR3 bases: TGCGCCAGCAGCCGAGCAGACTCGGGCCGGGGAGGCACAGATACGCAGTACTTC. Its translation: CASSRADSGRGGTDTQYF.

This clonotype came up many times. This chain links TRBV6-1 with TRBJ2-1; 7 bases line up with TRBD1. The assigned J gene may be wrong: the sequence end matches TRBJ2-7 better. This CDR3 contains 15 residues. The germline V gene has CDR1 MNHNS and CDR2 SASEGT. The CDR3 region has the DNA TGTGCCAGCAGTGAAAGTCCGGGACAGTCCTACGAGCAGTACTTC. This sequence encodes CASSESPGQSYEQYF.

This chain connects TRBV3-1 to TRBJ2-3; D remains ambiguous. The V gene's germline CDR1 is LGHDT and CDR2 YNNKEL (reference sequence). The length of the CDR3 is 12 residues. V lost 3 bases, J lost 9 bases, and 10 bases lay in between. CDR3 sequence: CASSQLWGTQYF. The DNA for the CDR3 is TGTGCCAGCAGCCAGCTGTGGGGAACGCAGTATTTT.

The V and J genes are TRBV10-2 and TRBJ2-1, with TRBD1 matching over 12 bases. Trimming removed 5 bases from V and 7 bases from J; junction bases left unmatched: 6. This CDR3 comprises 15 residues. Germline V lookup: CDR1 WSHSY, CDR2 SAAADI. The CDR3 spells CASSPGTGGKNEQFF. CDR3 DNA sequence: TGCGCCAGCAGTCCCGGGACAGGGGGCAAAAATGAGCAGTTCTTC.

The chain joins TRBV5-1 to TRBJ2-3, with a tentative D call TRBD1 (5 bases). Trimming removed 1 base from V and 3 bases from J, with 18 bases in between. CDR3 length: 17 residues. Per germline, CDR1 SGHRS and CDR2 YFSETQ. This CDR3 reads CASSLRRQGLGTDTQYF. The CDR3 coding sequence is TGCGCCAGCAGCTTGAGGCGTCAGGGTTTAGGGACAGATACGCAGTATTTT.

The CDR3 coding sequence is TGTGCCAGCCGACAGATCTACTCTTCCTACGAGCAGTACTTC. Protein sequence: CASRQIYSSYEQYF. The chain uses TRBV6-1 and TRBJ2-1; maybe TRBD1 (5 bases). The J call may be incorrect, as the DNA end agrees better with TRBJ2-7. The CDR3 loop spans 14 amino acids. Germline V gene lookup returns CDR1 MNHNS and CDR2 SASEGT.

This sequence joins TRBV6-1 and TRBJ1-6; 8 positions agree with TRBD1. This CDR3 contains 12 residues. Germline V gene lookup returns CDR1 MNHNS and CDR2 SASEGT. V lost 6 bases and J lost 15; bases outside the gene matches: 7. The CDR3 coding sequence is TGTGCCAGCAGGGGACAGGCATCTCACCTCCACTTT. Protein product: CASRGQASHLHF.

The chain carries TRBV6-5 and TRBJ1-2, with 10 bases matching TRBD1. Trimming cost V 4 bases and J 6 bases; bases outside gene matches: 5. CDR3 length: 14 amino acids. Germline loops: CDR1 MNHEY, CDR2 SVGAGI. The CDR3 region has the DNA TGTGCCAGCAGTTCCCGGGGGACAGGGGATGGCTACACCTTC. This gives the protein CASSSRGTGDGYTF.

The rearrangement joins TRBV6-5 to TRBJ2-3; TRBD2 matches at 10 bases. Germline-derived CDR1 and CDR2 are MNHEY and SVGAGI. This CDR3 spans 15 amino acids. V lost 6 bases to trimming and J lost 6 bases; unmatched junction nucleotides: 9. In DNA, the CDR3 is TGTGCCAGCAGCTACAGCGGGAGGGCCCACGATACGCAGTATTTT. It codes for CASSYSGRAHDTQYF.

The CDR3: CATAGPRYEQYF. DNA of the CDR3: TGCGCCACCGCGGGACCCCGCTACGAGCAGTACTTC. The chain uses TRBV10-2 and TRBJ2-5; the D gene is possibly TRBD2 (6 bases). The end of the DNA aligns better with TRBJ2-7, so the J call may be wrong. CDR1 and CDR2 from the germline V gene are WSHSY and SAAADI. The CDR3 totals 12 residues.

This clonotype is labeled as medium-sized (0.01 to 0.1%). The J gene is TRBJ1-2, the V gene TRBV10-3, with D possibly TRBD1 on 5 matching bases. The germline gives CDR1 ENHRY, CDR2 SYGVKD. With 0 bases removed from V and 6 bases from J, the gap between germline ends came to 11 bases. This CDR3 region has 14 residues. CDR3 residues: CAISESAGTNGYTF. CDR3 nucleotide sequence: TGTGCCATCAGTGAGTCGGCCGGGACTAATGGCTACACCTTC.

This chain uses TRBV7-2 with TRBJ2-1; a weak D match, TRBD1 (6 bases). The CDR3 sequence is 15 residues long. Per germline, CDR1 SGHTA and CDR2 FQGNSA. Trimming cost V 5 bases and J 2 bases, with 13 bases left between them. The CDR3 DNA is TGTGCCAGCAGCGCCGGGGACACGGCCTACAATGAGCAGTTCTTC. This codes for CASSAGDTAYNEQFF.

The chain couples TRBV6-1 to TRBJ1-3; D is unresolved. The CDR3 is 14 amino acids. V was shortened by 7 bases and J by 0 bases, with 10 bases between the two germline ends. The germline gives CDR1 MNHNS, CDR2 SASEGT. The CDR3 region is CASKDENSGNTIYF. CDR3 bases: TGTGCCAGCAAGGACGAGAACTCTGGAAACACCATATATTTT.

As concerns this clonotype: At one end the junction does not follow the germline gene, possibly because of a read error. The chain couples TRBV4-2 to TRBJ2-5, with TRBD2 matching 14 bases. The CDR3 runs to 20 residues. Germline V gene data show CDR1 as LGHNA and CDR2 as YNFKEQ. The CDR3 nucleotides are TGTGCCAGCAGCCAAGGACTAGCGGGGGGGGGGGGCCGTGACCAAGAGACTCAGTACTTC. This translates into CASSQGLAGGGGRDQETQYF.

The CDR3 is CARSALGQDSNQPQHF. The CDR3 DNA sequence: TGTGCCAGAAGCGCCCTAGGACAGGATAGCAATCAGCCCCAGCATTTT. The rearrangement uses TRBV5-3 and TRBJ1-5, with 7 bases that match TRBD1. TRBV5-3 is noted as an ORF with a role that remains uncertain. This CDR3 has 16 residues. Unmatched junction bases numbered 7, after V lost 4 bases and J lost 0 bases.

With respect to this clonotype: The junction departs from germline at one end; a sequencing error may be responsible. The chain has TRBV27 and TRBJ2-4; D not certain. The CDR3 runs to 13 residues. Per germline, CDR1 MNHEY and CDR2 SMNVEV (reference sequence). CDR3 DNA: TGTGTCAGGAGTCTGTACGCCAAAAACATGCAGTATTTC. It encodes CVRSLYAKNMQYF.

This chain links TRBV6-5 with TRBJ1-6, with 7 bases fitting TRBD1. Germline trimming cut 4 bases from V and 8 bases from J; bases unmatched to any gene: 5. In germline, CDR1 is MNHEY, CDR2 SVGAGI. The CDR3 runs 14 residues. CDR3 nucleotide sequence: TGTGCCAGCAGTTTTACAGGGGACTATTCACCCCTCCACTTT. Translating gives CASSFTGDYSPLHF.

The genes are TRBV4-1 and TRBJ2-1; D ambiguous. The CDR3 extends over 17 amino acids. CDR1 and CDR2 (germline): MGHRA, YSYEKL. V lost 1 base and J lost 0, with 13 bases in between. CDR3 sequence (DNA): TGCGCCAGCAGCCAAGTTTTCGACTGGAGCTCCTACAATGAGCAGTTCTTC. Protein product: CASSQVFDWSSYNEQFF.

The chain combines TRBV18 with TRBJ2-1; D uncertain. This CDR3 has 13 amino acids. Trimming took off 7 bases at V and 10 bases at J, with 17 bases between the two ends. Germline CDR1 and CDR2: KGHSH and LQKENI. CDR3 sequence (DNA): TGTGCCAGCTGGGAACGGAGCTCCTACGAGCAGTTCTTC. Translated, it gives CASWERSSYEQFF.

This clonotype occurred many times. This chain uses TRBV6-1 with TRBJ1-4; D might be TRBD1 (5 bases). V lost 6 bases to trimming and J lost 3 bases, with 8 bases between them. The germline V gene encodes CDR1 MNHNS and CDR2 SASEGT. The CDR3 has 13 amino acids. The CDR3 nucleotides read TGTGCCAGCAGCCAGGGCCCTAATGAAAAACTGTTTTTT. The encoded protein is CASSQGPNEKLFF.

The gene calls are TRBV6-5 and TRBJ1-2; TRBD1 might be the D (6 bases). Trimming left V 0 bases short and J 2 bases short, with 19 bases between. The CDR3 has 18 residues. From germline, CDR1 is MNHEY and CDR2 SVGAGI. CDR3 sequence: CASSYSWLRGRNNYGYTF. The DNA for the CDR3 is TGTGCCAGCAGTTACTCGTGGCTCCGGGGGCGGAACAACTATGGCTACACCTTC.